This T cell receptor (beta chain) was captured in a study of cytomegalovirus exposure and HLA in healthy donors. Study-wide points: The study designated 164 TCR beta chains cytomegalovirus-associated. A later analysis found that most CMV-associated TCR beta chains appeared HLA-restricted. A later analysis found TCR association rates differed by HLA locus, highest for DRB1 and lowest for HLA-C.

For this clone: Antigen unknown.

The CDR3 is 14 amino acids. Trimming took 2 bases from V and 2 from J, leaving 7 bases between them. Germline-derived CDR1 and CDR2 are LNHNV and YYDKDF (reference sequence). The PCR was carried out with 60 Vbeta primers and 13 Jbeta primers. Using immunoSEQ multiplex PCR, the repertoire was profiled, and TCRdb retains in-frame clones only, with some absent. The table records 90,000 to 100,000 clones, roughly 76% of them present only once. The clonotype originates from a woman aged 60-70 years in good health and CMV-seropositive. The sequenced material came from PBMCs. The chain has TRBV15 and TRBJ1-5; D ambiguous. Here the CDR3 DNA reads TGTGCCACCAGCAGACGGCAGGGCAATCAGCCCCAGCATTTT. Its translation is CATSRRQGNQPQHF.